The entry that follows covers one T cell receptor beta chain sequence. The data originate from a study of cytomegalovirus exposure and HLA in healthy donors. The roughly 120-subject validation cohort, separate from the 666-subject first cohort, included the donors. This CDR3 comprises 15 residues. Trimming took off 4 bases at V and 6 bases at J, with 19 bases between the two ends. Germline assignment: CDR1 SGHRS and CDR2 YFSETQ. Clones were read by immunoSEQ multiplex PCR, and TCRdb kept only the in-frame ones, dropping some. Among 150,000 to 200,000 clones listed, more than 75% were seen once. The source of this sequence is a woman aged 18-29 years in good health and CMV-seronegative. This chain joins TRBV5-1 and TRBJ1-2; the D gene is possibly TRBD1 (6 bases). The sequencing input was PBMCs. The CDR3 DNA is TGCGCCAGCAGCATGGACTTAAGGGGGTTTGATGGCTACACCTTC. Amino acids: CASSMDLRGFDGYTF. Supplemented by reference TRBV5-1 and TRBJ1-2, the full variable domain reads KAGVTQTPRYLIKTRGQQVTLSCSPISGHRSVSWYQQTPGQGLQFLFEYFSETQRNKGNFPGRFSGRQFSNSRSEMNVSTLELGDSALYLCASSMDLRGFDGYTFGSGTRLTVV.